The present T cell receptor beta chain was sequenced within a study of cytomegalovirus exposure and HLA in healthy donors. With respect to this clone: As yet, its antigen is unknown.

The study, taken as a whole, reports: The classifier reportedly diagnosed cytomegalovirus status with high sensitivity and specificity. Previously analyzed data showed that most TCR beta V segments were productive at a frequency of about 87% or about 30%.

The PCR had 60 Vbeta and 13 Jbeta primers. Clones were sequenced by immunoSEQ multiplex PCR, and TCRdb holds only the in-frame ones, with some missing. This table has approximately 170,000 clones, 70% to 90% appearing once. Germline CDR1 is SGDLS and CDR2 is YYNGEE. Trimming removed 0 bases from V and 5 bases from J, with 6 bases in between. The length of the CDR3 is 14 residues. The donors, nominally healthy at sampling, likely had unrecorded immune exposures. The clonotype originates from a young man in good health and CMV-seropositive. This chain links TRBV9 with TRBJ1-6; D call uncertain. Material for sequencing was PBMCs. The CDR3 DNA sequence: TGTGCCAGCAGCGTAGGAACAGATAATTCACCCCTCCACTTT. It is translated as CASSVGTDNSPLHF.